The next 15 T cell receptor beta chains were all read from a single sample in a study of cytomegalovirus exposure and HLA in healthy donors. Produced via immunoSEQ multiplex PCR; TCRdb's table is partial and in-frame only. The sample holds 65,000 to 75,000 clones, around 92% seen once. The sample taken for sequencing was PBMCs. Receptors originate from a man between 18 and 35 years old in good health and CMV-seropositive.

This sequence joins TRBV5-5 and TRBJ2-1; 10 positions agree with TRBD2. J gave up 3 bases and V 4 bases, and 7 bases lay outside the gene matches. This CDR3 spans 16 amino acids. Germline assignment: CDR1 SGHKS and CDR2 YYEKEE (reference sequence). CDR3 region: CASSASRLAGYNEQFF. Written as DNA, the CDR3 is TGTGCCAGCAGCGCCTCTAGACTAGCGGGCTACAATGAGCAGTTCTTC. Full variable domain (missing parts from reference TRBV5-5 and TRBJ2-1): DAGVTQSPTHLIKTRGQQVTLRCSPISGHKSVSWYQQVLGQGPQFIFQYYEKEERGRGNFPDRFSARQFPNYSSELNVNALLLGDSALYLCASSASRLAGYNEQFFGPGTRLTVL.

The V gene is TRBV2, the J gene TRBJ1-1; D is ambiguous. V lost 6 bases to trimming and J lost 5 bases, with 19 bases between them. CDR3 length equals 15 residues. The V gene's germline CDR1 is SNHLY and CDR2 FYNNEI. The CDR3 DNA follows: TGTGCCAGCAGCCAACAAACCCCGGGTTTTACTGAAGCTTTCTTT. This codes for CASSQQTPGFTEAFF.

The chain couples TRBV2 to TRBJ1-1; 7 bases align to TRBD1. J lost 2 bases, V lost 8 bases, and 8 bases had no gene match. CDR1 is SNHLY, CDR2 FYNNEI, per germline. The CDR3 totals 14 residues. CDR3 residues: CASSPGTANTEAFF. CDR3 nucleotide sequence: TGTGCCAGCTCCCCGGGGACAGCCAACACTGAAGCTTTCTTT.

The J gene is TRBJ2-6, the V gene TRBV7-3, with D uncertain. Germline V gives CDR1 SGHTA, CDR2 FQGTGA. CDR3 length: 15 amino acids. The ends were cut back, 5 bases at V and 1 base at J, with 9 bases in the middle. As DNA, the CDR3 is TGTGCCAGCAGCCCCTTTACATCTGGGGCCAACGTCCTGACTTTC. Its translation is CASSPFTSGANVLTF.

This chain uses TRBV6-6 with TRBJ2-2, with 10 positions matching TRBD1. The CDR3 has 15 amino acids. Germline CDR1 reads MNHNY; CDR2 reads SVGAGI (reference sequence). V lost 2 bases and J lost 7; bases outside the gene matches: 4. The CDR3 loop reads CASSYRDRGIGELFF. CDR3 in DNA: TGTGCCAGCAGTTACAGGGACAGGGGTATCGGGGAGCTGTTTTTT.

The chain has TRBV7-9 and TRBJ2-1, with 13 bases lining up with TRBD2. Germline loops: CDR1 SEHNR, CDR2 FQNEAQ (reference sequence). CDR3 length: 18 amino acids. Trimming cost V 5 bases and J 0 bases; bases outside gene matches: 7. In DNA form, the CDR3 reads TGTGCCAGCAGCCCCGGGACTAGCGGGATTCGCTCCTACAATGAGCAGTTCTTC. Its translation: CASSPGTSGIRSYNEQFF.

This chain uses TRBV29-1 with TRBJ2-3; 8 nucleotides line up with TRBD1. CDR3 length: 14 residues. V shed 7 bases and J 4 bases; nucleotides not matched to a gene: 10. The V gene's germline CDR1 is SQVTM and CDR2 ANQGSEA. The CDR3 sequence is CSARQGRSSDTQYF. The DNA for the CDR3 is TGCAGCGCCCGACAGGGGAGGAGCTCAGATACGCAGTATTTT.

The chain couples TRBV7-6 to TRBJ1-1; D gene unclear. Trimming shortened V by 4 bases and J by 7 bases, and 16 bases separated the two germline ends. Germline values: CDR1 SGHVS, CDR2 FNYEAQ. CDR3 length: 14 residues. The CDR3 coding sequence is TGTGCCAGCAGCTCCCCGGGGAGGGCAGGTGAAGCTTTCTTT. It encodes CASSSPGRAGEAFF.

This chain connects TRBV5-6 to TRBJ1-1, with no clear D. V was shortened by 4 bases and J by 1 base, with 14 bases between the two germline ends. CDR1 and CDR2 (germline): SGHDT, YYEEEE. The CDR3 is made up of 15 amino acids. The CDR3 spells CASSPAGSWNTEAFF. As DNA, the CDR3 is TGTGCCAGCAGCCCCGCGGGCAGCTGGAACACTGAAGCTTTCTTT.

The rearrangement uses TRBV11-2 and TRBJ2-7; TRBD2 aligns across 7 bases. This CDR3 is 15 amino acids long. Per germline, CDR1 SGHAT and CDR2 FQNNGV. With V trimmed by 1 base and J by 2 bases, 5 bases remained unmatched. The CDR3 here is CASSLATSAAYEQYF. CDR3 in DNA: TGTGCCAGCAGCTTAGCAACTAGCGCCGCCTACGAGCAGTACTTC.

The chain combines TRBV28 with TRBJ2-1, with 7 positions matching TRBD2. The CDR3 spans 15 residues. CDR1 is MDHEN, CDR2 SYDVKM, per germline. The V segment lost 6 bases and the J segment 2 bases; nucleotides outside the gene matches: 7. Written as DNA, the CDR3 is TGTGCCAGCAGACCCCGAGCGGGGCCCTACAATGAGCAGTTCTTC. Its translation: CASRPRAGPYNEQFF.

The table lists this clone with a few counts. The chain is built from TRBV6-4 and TRBJ2-1; 8 nucleotides line up with TRBD2. Germline trimming cut 3 bases from V and 8 bases from J; bases unmatched to any gene: 9. The CDR3 length is 15 residues. The germline CDR1 and CDR2 sequences are MRHNA and SNTAGT. As DNA, the CDR3 is TGTGCCAGCAGTGAGGCGGGAGGAGAGGCAGATGAGCAGTTCTTC. Its protein is CASSEAGGEADEQFF.

The CDR3 reads CACTGLAGAYEQYF. The CDR3 region has the DNA TGTGCCTGCACCGGACTAGCGGGAGCCTACGAGCAGTACTTC. This chain connects TRBV30 to TRBJ2-7; 13 bases match TRBD2. CDR1 GTSNPN and CDR2 SVGIG come from the germline V gene (reference sequence). Unmatched junction bases numbered 4, after V lost 6 bases and J lost 2 bases. CDR3 length equals 14 residues.

Only a few counts were recorded for this clone. The rearrangement joins TRBV5-1 to TRBJ2-5; 7 bases agree with TRBD2. The J segment lost 2 bases and the V segment lost 7 bases, leaving 5 bases of the junction unmatched. Germline CDR1 is SGHRS and CDR2 is YFSETQ. The CDR3 is made up of 13 amino acids. CDR3: CASRLAGQETQYF. The CDR3 DNA reads TGCGCCAGCCGACTAGCAGGTCAAGAGACCCAGTACTTC.

This rearrangement joins TRBV5-1 to TRBJ2-3, with 13 bases matching TRBD2. V was clipped by 9 bases and J by 3 bases; unmatched bases: 7. The CDR3 is made up of 15 amino acids. CDR1 is SGHRS, CDR2 YFSETQ, per germline. The CDR3 bases are TGCGCCACTACACGGACTAGCGGGAGAACAGATACGCAGTATTTT. Encoded protein: CATTRTSGRTDTQYF.